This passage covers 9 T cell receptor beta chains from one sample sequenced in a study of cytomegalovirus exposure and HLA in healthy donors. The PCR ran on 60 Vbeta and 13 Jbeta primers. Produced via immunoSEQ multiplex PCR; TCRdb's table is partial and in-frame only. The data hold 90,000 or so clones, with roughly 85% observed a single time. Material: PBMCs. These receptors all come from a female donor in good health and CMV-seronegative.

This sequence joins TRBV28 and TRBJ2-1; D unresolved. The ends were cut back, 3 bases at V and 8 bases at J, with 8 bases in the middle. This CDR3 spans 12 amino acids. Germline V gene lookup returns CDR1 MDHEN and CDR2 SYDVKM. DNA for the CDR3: TGTGCCAGCAGTTTGATAGCTGATGAGCAGTTCTTC. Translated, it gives CASSLIADEQFF.

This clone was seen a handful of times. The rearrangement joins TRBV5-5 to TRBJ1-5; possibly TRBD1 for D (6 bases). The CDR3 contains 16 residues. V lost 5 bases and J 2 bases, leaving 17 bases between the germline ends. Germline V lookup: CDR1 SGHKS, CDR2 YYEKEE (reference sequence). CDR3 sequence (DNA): TGTGCCAGCAGGTCGACCCCAGGGGCAGGCAATCAGCCCCAGCATTTT. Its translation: CASRSTPGAGNQPQHF.

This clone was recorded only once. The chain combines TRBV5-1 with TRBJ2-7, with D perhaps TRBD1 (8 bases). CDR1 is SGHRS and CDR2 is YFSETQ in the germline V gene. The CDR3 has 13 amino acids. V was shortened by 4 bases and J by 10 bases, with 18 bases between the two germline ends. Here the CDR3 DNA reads TGCGCCAGCAGCCGCGGGGGACAGGCCTCACAGTACTTC. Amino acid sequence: CASSRGGQASQYF.

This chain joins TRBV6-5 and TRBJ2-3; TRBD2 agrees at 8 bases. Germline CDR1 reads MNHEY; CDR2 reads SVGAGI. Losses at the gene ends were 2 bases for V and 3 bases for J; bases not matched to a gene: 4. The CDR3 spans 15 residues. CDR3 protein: CASSYGSGRTDTQYF. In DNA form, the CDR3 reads TGTGCCAGCAGTTACGGCAGCGGGAGAACAGATACGCAGTATTTT.

Here the CDR3 reads CASSYEGQRVKLFF. DNA for the CDR3: TGTGCCAGCAGTTATGAGGGACAGCGGGTAAAACTGTTTTTT. This sequence joins TRBV6-5 and TRBJ1-4, with TRBD1 matching over 7 bases. Germline CDR1 reads MNHEY; CDR2 reads SVGAGI. Trimming removed 3 bases from V and 10 bases from J; junction bases left unmatched: 8. CDR3 size: 14 residues.

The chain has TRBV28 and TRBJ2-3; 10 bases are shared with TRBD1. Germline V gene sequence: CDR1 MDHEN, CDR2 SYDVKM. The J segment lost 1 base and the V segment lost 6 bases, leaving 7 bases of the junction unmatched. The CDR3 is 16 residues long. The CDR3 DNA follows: TGTGCCAGCAGCCCCGCGGGGACAGGGGGCACAGATACGCAGTATTTT. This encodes CASSPAGTGGTDTQYF.

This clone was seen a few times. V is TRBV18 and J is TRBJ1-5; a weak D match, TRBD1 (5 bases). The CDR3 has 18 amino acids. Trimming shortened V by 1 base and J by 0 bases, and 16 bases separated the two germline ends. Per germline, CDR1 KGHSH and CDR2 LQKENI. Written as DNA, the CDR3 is TGTGCCAGCTCACCACGAGAAGACAGCCCGTATAGCAATCAGCCCCAGCATTTT. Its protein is CASSPREDSPYSNQPQHF.

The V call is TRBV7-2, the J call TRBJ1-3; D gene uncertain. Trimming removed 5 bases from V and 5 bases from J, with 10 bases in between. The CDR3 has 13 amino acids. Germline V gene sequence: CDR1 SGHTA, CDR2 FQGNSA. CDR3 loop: CASSLGLRNTIYF. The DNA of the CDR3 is TGTGCCAGCAGCCTGGGCCTTAGAAACACCATATATTTT. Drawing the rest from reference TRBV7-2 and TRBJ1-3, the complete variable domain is GAGVSQSPSNKVTEKGKDVELRCDPISGHTALYWYRQSLGQGLEFLIYFQGNSAPDKSGLPSDRFSAERTGGSVSTLTIQRTQQEDSAVYLCASSLGLRNTIYFGEGSWLTVV.

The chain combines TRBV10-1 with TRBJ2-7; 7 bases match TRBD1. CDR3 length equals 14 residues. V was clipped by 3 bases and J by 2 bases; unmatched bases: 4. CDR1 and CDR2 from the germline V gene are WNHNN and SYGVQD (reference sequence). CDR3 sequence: CASSEGDRPYEQYF. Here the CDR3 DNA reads TGCGCCAGCAGTGAAGGGGACAGACCCTACGAGCAGTACTTC.